The next 18 T cell receptor beta chains were all read from a single sample in a study of T-cell reconstitution after alpha-beta-depleted transplantation in children. A TCRbeta library incorporating unique molecular identifiers was prepared. TCRdb fed the PCR reads into MiXCR, producing one record per CDR3 protein. This sample carries about 610,000 distinct CDR3 sequences, roughly 27% of them seen once, and the ten largest clones take 30% to 45%. Sample: PBMCs, taken before TCRalphabeta/CD19-depleted stem cell transplant. The receptors were gathered from a boy younger than two with Wiskott-Aldrich syndrome, due to receive a stem cell transplant.

The chain carries TRBV29-1 and TRBJ2-7, with D possibly matching TRBD2 (5 bases). Trimming cost V 7 bases and J 1 base, with 8 bases left between them. In germline, CDR1 is SQVTM, CDR2 ANQGSEA. The CDR3 covers 11 residues. CDR3 amino acids: CSGRVSYEQYF. The CDR3 nucleotides are TGCAGCGGGCGGGTATCCTACGAGCAGTACTTC.

The rearrangement joins TRBV11-2 to TRBJ2-1; TRBD2 aligns across 11 bases. The ends lost 1 base at V and 3 bases at J; junction bases unmatched: 11. The germline V gene encodes CDR1 SGHAT and CDR2 FQNNGV. The CDR3 length is 19 residues. CDR3 protein: CASSLGLAGYSVGYNEQFF. The CDR3 nucleotides are TGTGCCAGCAGCTTAGGACTAGCGGGATATTCAGTCGGCTACAATGAGCAGTTCTTC.

CDR3 nucleotide sequence: TGCAGCGTCCTCCGGGACAGGCGTTTCAATGAGCAGTTCTTC. Translating gives CSVLRDRRFNEQFF. J is TRBJ2-1 and V is TRBV29-1; 8 nucleotides match TRBD1. The CDR3 runs to 14 residues. The ends lost 6 bases at V and 6 bases at J; junction bases unmatched: 10. From germline, CDR1 is SQVTM and CDR2 ANQGSEA.

Regarding this clonotype: A junction boundary mismatches the germline segment, possibly from a read error. This chain links TRBV12-3 or TRBV12-4 with TRBJ1-1; TRBD1 agrees at 8 bases. The CDR3 loop spans 14 amino acids. This CDR3 reads CASSFGDRNSEAFF. The CDR3 region has the DNA TGTGCCAGCAGTTTCGGGGACAGGAACTCTGAAGCTTTCTTT.

V is TRBV13 and J is TRBJ2-1; TRBD2 matches at 10 bases. The CDR3 covers 17 residues. Per germline, CDR1 PRHDT and CDR2 FYEKMQ (reference sequence). J gave up 1 base and V 5 bases, and 8 bases lay outside the gene matches. In DNA, the CDR3 is TGTGCCAGCAGCCCAATAATGACTAGCGGGTCCTACAATGAGCAGTTCTTC. It yields the protein CASSPIMTSGSYNEQFF.

The chain is built from TRBV4-1 and TRBJ2-7; no clear D. Trimming removed 0 bases from V and 2 bases from J, with 11 bases in between. Germline V gene sequence: CDR1 MGHRA, CDR2 YSYEKL. This CDR3 comprises 15 residues. CDR3 sequence reads: CASSQDPTRTYEQYF. In DNA, the CDR3 is TGCGCCAGCAGCCAAGACCCGACTCGTACCTACGAGCAGTACTTC.

The chain combines TRBV12-5 with TRBJ2-1, with TRBD1 matching over 9 bases. The CDR3 is 14 amino acids. With V trimmed by 6 bases and J by 6 bases, 6 bases remained unmatched. CDR1 LGHNT and CDR2 FRNRAP come from the germline V gene. This chain's CDR3 is CASGWGQGVNEQFF. In nucleotides, the CDR3 is TGTGCTAGTGGGTGGGGACAGGGAGTCAATGAGCAGTTCTTC.

The V and J genes are TRBV20-1 and TRBJ2-1, with a possible D match to TRBD2 (5 bases). V lost 5 bases and J lost 0, with 11 bases in between. Germline V gives CDR1 DFQATT, CDR2 SNEGSKA (reference sequence). This CDR3 contains 14 residues. CDR3 sequence reads: CSALLAASYNEQFF. In DNA form, the CDR3 reads TGCAGTGCTCTTCTAGCAGCCTCCTACAATGAGCAGTTCTTC.

This clonotype was seen ten or more times. The CDR3 here is CASRKTPALYEQYF. The DNA for the CDR3 is TGTGCCAGCAGAAAAACCCCAGCGCTCTACGAGCAGTACTTC. This rearrangement joins TRBV7-2 to TRBJ2-7; D unclear. Between the trimmed V and J ends, which lost 6 bases and 3 bases, there was a span of 15 bases. CDR3 length: 14 residues. The germline CDR1 and CDR2 sequences are SGHTA and FQGNSA.

V is TRBV6-5 and J is TRBJ1-1; D call uncertain. Per germline, CDR1 MNHEY and CDR2 SVGAGI. With 2 bases removed from V and 2 bases from J, the gap between germline ends came to 9 bases. The CDR3 has 14 amino acids. The CDR3 sequence is CASSYVGANTEAFF. CDR3 bases: TGTGCCAGCAGTTACGTCGGTGCCAACACTGAAGCTTTCTTT.

The genes are TRBV20-1 and TRBJ2-6, with TRBD2 matching 7 bases. Germline V gene data show CDR1 as DFQATT and CDR2 as SNEGSKA (reference sequence). V lost 3 bases, J lost 4 bases, and 6 bases stayed unmatched. CDR3 length: 15 residues. The CDR3 protein is CSASGGGAGANVLTF. CDR3 DNA: TGCAGTGCTAGTGGGGGGGGTGCCGGGGCCAACGTCCTGACTTTC.

V and J are TRBV9 and TRBJ2-2, with 9 bases identical to TRBD1. This CDR3 comprises 17 residues. J gave up 2 bases and V 4 bases, and 9 bases lay outside the gene matches. Germline CDR1 reads SGDLS; CDR2 reads YYNGEE. The chain's CDR3 is CASSTRQGVANTGELFF. CDR3 sequence (DNA): TGTGCCAGCAGCACGAGACAGGGGGTAGCCAACACCGGGGAGCTGTTTTTT.

This clonotype was detected a few times. The CDR3 sequence: CATSEPGREYGYTF. DNA for the CDR3: TGTGCCACCAGTGAGCCCGGACGGGAGTATGGCTACACCTTC. This chain uses TRBV24-1 with TRBJ1-2; D ambiguous. Trimming removed 4 bases at V and 5 bases at J, with 13 bases between. The germline CDR1 and CDR2 sequences are KGHDR and SFDVKD. This CDR3 region has 14 residues.

This clonotype was seen only a few times. The CDR3 region is CASSEAPMDRAVYEQYF. The CDR3 DNA follows: TGTGCCAGCAGTGAAGCCCCGATGGACAGGGCAGTCTACGAGCAGTACTTC. J is TRBJ2-7 and V is TRBV6-1; 8 positions match TRBD1. CDR1 and CDR2 from the germline V gene are MNHNS and SASEGT. CDR3 length: 17 residues. The ends lost 0 bases at V and 3 bases at J; junction bases unmatched: 10.

This chain uses TRBV5-4 with TRBJ2-3; tentatively, D is TRBD1 or TRBD2 (5 bases each). The CDR3 has 15 residues. The germline V gene has CDR1 SGHNT and CDR2 YYREEE (reference sequence). Trimming took off 4 bases at V and 0 bases at J, with 12 bases between the two ends. The CDR3 loop is CASSVPGRSTDTQYF. The CDR3 DNA reads TGTGCCAGCAGCGTACCGGGACGTAGCACAGATACGCAGTATTTT. Full variable domain (missing parts from reference TRBV5-4 and TRBJ2-3): ETGVTQSPTHLIKTRGQQVTLRCSSQSGHNTVSWYQQALGQGPQFIFQYYREEENGRGNFPPRFSGLQFPNYSSELNVNALELDDSALYLCASSVPGRSTDTQYFGPGTRLTVL.

This clonotype was recorded a few times. The chain links TRBV7-7 to TRBJ2-1, with TRBD1 matching over 8 bases. The V and J ends lost 1 base and 6 bases, in that order; junction bases with no gene match: 5. There are 15 residues in the CDR3. Germline lookup yields CDR1 SSHAT and CDR2 FNYEAQ (reference sequence). The CDR3 loop reads CASSLGQGARNEQFF. The CDR3 nucleotides read TGTGCCAGCAGCTTAGGGCAGGGGGCGCGCAATGAGCAGTTCTTC.

This clonotype was counted between two and nine times. The V gene is TRBV5-1, the J gene TRBJ2-1; TRBD2 aligns across 9 bases. Trimming at V came to 1 base and at J to 8 bases, leaving 13 bases not matched to a gene. The germline gives CDR1 SGHRS, CDR2 YFSETQ. This CDR3 is built from 17 residues. The CDR3 protein is CASSLSRSGSRIDEQFF. CDR3 DNA: TGCGCCAGCAGCTTGTCACGTAGCGGGAGTCGAATTGATGAGCAGTTCTTC.

This chain links TRBV6-2 or TRBV6-3 with TRBJ2-1; 13 positions match TRBD2. The CDR3 contains 17 residues. From germline, CDR1 is MNHEY and CDR2 SVGEGT. J lost 7 bases, V lost 2 bases, and 8 bases had no gene match. CDR3 loop: CASSYHGLAGVFNEQFF. CDR3 bases: TGTGCCAGCAGTTACCATGGACTAGCGGGAGTATTTAATGAGCAGTTCTTC.